A selection of T cell receptor beta chains follows, all from one sample in a study of T cell responses to AZD1222 COVID-19 vaccine. Using immunoSEQ multiplex PCR, the repertoire was profiled, and TCRdb retains in-frame clones only, with some absent. The sample has 140,000 to 150,000 clones, around 90% seen once. The material was peripheral blood, obtained on day 0 of AZD1222 vaccination. These TCRs come from an adult in good health. Each CDR3 is given with its conserved first and last residue. Fields, in order: D gene, J gene, V gene, clone size, CDR3 DNA, CDR3 protein. D genes are given only for firm matches. Clone size is not always given. Where it is, it says once, few, many or a class for expanded clones.

NA TRBJ1-2 TRBV4-1 NA TGCGCCAGCAGCCAAGTGGTGGGGAACTATGGCTACACCTTC CASSQVVGNYGYTF
TRBD2 TRBJ2-3 TRBV27 NA TGTGCCAGCAGTTTGGGACTAGCGGGGTCCTTGGCAGATACGCAGTATTTT CASSLGLAGSLADTQYF
TRBD2 TRBJ2-2 TRBV9 NA TGTGCCAGCAGCGTAGCAAGACTAGCGCCAAACACCGGGGAGCTGTTTTTT CASSVARLAPNTGELFF
TRBD1 TRBJ2-1 TRBV27 NA TGTGCCAGCCAACGGGACAGGGAGGGAGATGAGCAGTTCTTC CASQRDREGDEQFF
NA TRBJ2-7 TRBV12-3/TRBV12-4 NA TGTGCCAGCAGTTCCGGTTTCTACGAGCAGTACTTC CASSSGFYEQYF
NA TRBJ1-1 TRBV6-5 NA TGTGCCAGCAGTTACTCGAGGTGGAGCACTGAAGCTTTCTTT CASSYSRWSTEAFF
NA TRBJ1-2 TRBV24-1 NA TGTGCCACCAGTTTGAGTCCAGGAGACTATGGCTACACCTTC CATSLSPGDYGYTF
TRBD1 TRBJ1-2 TRBV9 NA TGTGCCAGCAGCCACCGACAGGGGGCTAACTATGGCTACACCTTC CASSHRQGANYGYTF
NA TRBJ1-2 TRBV28 NA TGTGCCAGCAGCTCTTCTGAGCCCGGGGGGCAGAACTATGGCTACACCTTC CASSSSEPGGQNYGYTF
TRBD1 TRBJ2-3 TRBV30 NA TGTGCCTGGGGTTCGGGACAGGGCACAGATACGCAGTATTTT CAWGSGQGTDTQYF
TRBD2 TRBJ2-5 TRBV15 NA TGTGCCACCAGACTTGGGACTAGCGGTGCACAAGAGACCCAGTACTTC CATRLGTSGAQETQYF
NA TRBJ1-1 TRBV6-5 NA TGTGCCAGCAAACGGGGCAGGGCGGAGAACACTGAAGCTTTCTTT CASKRGRAENTEAFF
TRBD2 TRBJ2-7 TRBV5-1 once TGCGCCAGCAGGGAAGGCGGGGGTATCTACGAGCAGTACTTC CASREGGGIYEQYF
NA TRBJ1-5 TRBV6-4 NA TGTGCCAGCAGTGACTCGGGTAGGGGGGGGCGCACGAATCAGCCCCAGCATTTT CASSDSGRGGRTNQPQHF
NA TRBJ1-5 TRBV5-4 NA TGTGCCAGCAGCTTGAGGGGGGAAGGCAATCAGCCCCAGCATTTT CASSLRGEGNQPQHF
NA TRBJ2-7 TRBV6-5 NA TGTGCCAGCAGTTACGGGGCCGAGCAGTACTTC CASSYGAEQYF
NA TRBJ2-1 TRBV15 once TGTGCCACCAGCAGAGGAAAAGGGCGGTACAATGAGCAGTTCTTC CATSRGKGRYNEQFF
NA TRBJ1-5 TRBV5-1 once TGCGCCAGCAGCTTGGGTAGTCTAAATCAGCCCCAGCATTTT CASSLGSLNQPQHF
TRBD1 TRBJ1-2 TRBV19 once TGTGCCAGTAGTAGGGCCACAGGGGGCTATGGCTACACCTTC CASSRATGGYGYTF
NA TRBJ2-7 TRBV6-1 NA TGTGCCAGCAGTGAAGAGGGTCTCTCCTACGAGCAGTACTTC CASSEEGLSYEQYF
NA TRBJ1-4 TRBV27 NA TGTGCCAGCAGTTTAGAGGAGGGTGAAAAACTGTTTTTT CASSLEEGEKLFF
TRBD1 TRBJ1-1 TRBV7-3 NA TGTGCCAGCAGCCCGACAGGGGGCTTAAACACTGAAGCTTTCTTT CASSPTGGLNTEAFF
NA TRBJ1-5 TRBV30 once TGTGCCTGGAGTGTACACGCGGTAGGTCAGCCCCAGCATTTT CAWSVHAVGQPQHF
TRBD1 TRBJ1-5 TRBV2 NA TGTGCCAGCAGTGAAGATGGACAGGGATCTTTTGGGCCCCAGCATTTT CASSEDGQGSFGPQHF
NA TRBJ1-5 TRBV6-2/TRBV6-3 NA TGTGCCAGCAGCCAGGCGGGAGCCCAGCATTTT CASSQAGAQHF
TRBD1 TRBJ2-1 TRBV19 NA TGTGCCAGTAGTCTCCTAGGGGGCGGGCCGGACAATGAGCAGTTCTTC CASSLLGGGPDNEQFF
NA TRBJ1-1 TRBV21-1 NA TGTGCCAGCAGCAAAGCGGGCGACACTGAAGCTTTCTTT CASSKAGDTEAFF
NA TRBJ2-5 TRBV30 NA TGTGCCTGGAGGGGCTGGAACCAAGAGACCCAGTACTTC CAWRGWNQETQYF
NA TRBJ1-6 TRBV18 NA TGTGCCAGCTCCCTGACGGTAGGGGATAATTCACCCCTCCACTTT CASSLTVGDNSPLHF
NA TRBJ1-2 TRBV12-1 NA TGTGCCAGCAGCTTGGGGACGGAACCGGACGGCTACACCTTC CASSLGTEPDGYTF
NA TRBJ2-2 TRBV28 NA TGTGCCAGCAGTTTTAGGAACACCGGGGAGCTGTTTTTT CASSFRNTGELFF
NA TRBJ2-7 TRBV29-1 NA TGCAGCGTTGTTGCAAGTCGCATCCACGAGCAGTACTTC CSVVASRIHEQYF
TRBD2 TRBJ2-1 TRBV10-3 NA TGTGCCATCAGTGATGAGCGGGAGTACAATGAGCAGTTCTTC CAISDEREYNEQFF
NA TRBJ2-7 TRBV27 NA TGTGCCAGCAGTTTGACGGAGATTCCCTACGAGCAGTACTTC CASSLTEIPYEQYF
NA TRBJ2-7 TRBV6-1 NA TGTGCCAGCAGTGAAGCCCCCCCATACGAGCAGTACTTC CASSEAPPYEQYF
TRBD2 TRBJ2-2 TRBV4-1 NA TGCGCCAGCAGCCACTCCTTCCTAGCGGAGAACACCGGGGAGCTGTTTTTT CASSHSFLAENTGELFF
NA TRBJ2-2 TRBV9 NA TGTGCCAGCAGCGTAGCTAATTGGCGGGGCACCGGGGAGCTGTTTTTT CASSVANWRGTGELFF
NA TRBJ2-5 TRBV9 NA TGTGCCAGCAGCGTAGAATTGAGTCCAGAGACCCAGTACTTC CASSVELSPETQYF
NA TRBJ2-1 TRBV14 once TGTGCCAGCAGCCAAGATCGGGGACAAATTTACAATGAGCAGTTCTTC CASSQDRGQIYNEQFF
TRBD1 TRBJ1-1 TRBV19 NA TGTGCCAGTAGTATAGCCGGGACAGCGATTGAAGCTTTCTTT CASSIAGTAIEAFF
TRBD1 TRBJ1-4 TRBV30 NA TGTGCCTGGCTTCCGGGACAGGGGGATGAAAAACTGTTTTTT CAWLPGQGDEKLFF
TRBD1 TRBJ1-5 TRBV30 NA TGTGCCTACTCCCGGGACAGGGGGCATCAGCCCCAGCATTTT CAYSRDRGHQPQHF
NA TRBJ2-3 TRBV6-1 NA TGTGCCAGCAGTGAACAGCCCACAGATACGCAGTATTTT CASSEQPTDTQYF
TRBD1 TRBJ2-7 TRBV29-1 NA TGCAGCGTTATTAGGACAGGGGTCTACGAGCAGTACTTC CSVIRTGVYEQYF
NA TRBJ1-1 TRBV5-5 NA TGTGCCAGCAGCAATATTCATACAGGGAACACTGAAGCTTTCTTT CASSNIHTGNTEAFF
NA TRBJ1-2 TRBV18 NA TGTGCCAGCTCACCATCGGGGGCGCGGGACTATGGCTACACCTTC CASSPSGARDYGYTF
NA TRBJ1-4 TRBV21-1 NA TGTGCCAGCAGCAAAGAGCACAGGATTTTT CASSKEHRIF
NA TRBJ2-1 TRBV12-2 NA TGTGCAAGTCGCTTAGGTTTCCGGACTTCCCGCTACAATGAGCAGTTCTTC CASRLGFRTSRYNEQFF
TRBD2 TRBJ2-1 TRBV5-1 NA TGCGCCAGCAGCGACCTCTTGGGGGGGAAGGACGATGAGCAGTTCTTC CASSDLLGGKDDEQFF
NA TRBJ2-7 TRBV19 NA TGTGCCAGTAGTCATCCTCGAGGGATCGACGAGCAGTACTTC CASSHPRGIDEQYF
NA TRBJ1-2 TRBV27 NA TGTGCCAGCAGTTTCAGGGACCGGGCTAAATACACCTTC CASSFRDRAKYTF
NA TRBJ2-5 TRBV27 NA TGTGCCAGCAGTTCTACAGGGCCCCAAGAGACCCAGTACTTC CASSSTGPQETQYF